What follows are 30 T cell receptor beta chains derived from one specimen sequenced in a study of cytomegalovirus exposure and HLA in healthy donors (dated by TCRdb to 2016 to 2017). Receptors were amplified or captured by the immunoSEQ multiplex PCR assay. For the multiplex PCR, a mixture combining 60 forward primers for TCR Vbeta segments and 13 reverse primers for TCR Jbeta segments was used. TCRdb obtained this table from immuneACCESS and retained in-frame rearrangements with V and J assigned. These tables miss some clones; where compared with another copy, unresolved V genes account for less than half of the shortfall, and the remainder is unexplained. This sample gives roughly 140,000 clones in total; over 75% of them show up just once. Less than 2% of the sample comes from the top ten. The source material was PBMCs. These receptors all stem from a young woman in good health and CMV-seronegative.

The chain combines TRBV7-3 with TRBJ2-3; 10 nucleotides agree with TRBD1. CDR1 is SGHTA, CDR2 FQGTGA, per germline. Trimming removed 6 bases from V and 2 bases from J; junction bases left unmatched: 8. CDR3 length: 16 residues. This chain's CDR3 is CASRIGGQGNTDTQYF. The CDR3 DNA sequence: TGTGCCAGCAGAATAGGGGGACAGGGGAACACAGATACGCAGTATTTT.

The CDR3 DNA reads TGCGCCAGCAGCCTTAGCGGGGGGGCCCTCGGGGAGCTGTTTTTT. Protein sequence: CASSLSGGALGELFF. The chain has TRBV5-1 and TRBJ2-2; 11 bases agree with TRBD2. In germline, CDR1 is SGHRS, CDR2 YFSETQ. The length of the CDR3 is 15 residues. V shed 4 bases, J shed 7 bases, and the junction held 6 bases outside the gene matches. Complete variable domain (other parts from reference TRBV5-1 and TRBJ2-2): KAGVTQTPRYLIKTRGQQVTLSCSPISGHRSVSWYQQTPGQGLQFLFEYFSETQRNKGNFPGRFSGRQFSNSRSEMNVSTLELGDSALYLCASSLSGGALGELFFGEGSRLTVL.

The V call is TRBV5-5, the J call TRBJ2-7; 11 nucleotides match TRBD1. Germline CDR1 reads SGHKS; CDR2 reads YYEKEE (reference sequence). V dropped 4 bases and J dropped 4; count of bases not matched to a gene: 10. The CDR3 runs 16 residues. Written as DNA, the CDR3 is TGTGCCAGCAGCAGAGGGACAGGGGGAATGAAATACGAGCAGTACTTC. Its translation: CASSRGTGGMKYEQYF.

This rearrangement joins TRBV9 to TRBJ1-3; D gene ambiguous. CDR3 length equals 14 residues. The ends were cut back, 3 bases at V and 0 bases at J, with 7 bases in the middle. Germline V lookup: CDR1 SGDLS, CDR2 YYNGEE. This CDR3 is CASSDPSSGNTIYF. CDR3 nucleotide sequence: TGTGCCAGCAGCGACCCGAGCTCTGGAAACACCATATATTTT.

As DNA, the CDR3 is TGTGCCAGCTCACCAGATCAGGGCGGCGTGTATGAGCAGTACTTC. Its translation: CASSPDQGGVYEQYF. The chain is built from TRBV18 and TRBJ2-7; possible D gene TRBD1, 5 bases. V lost 2 bases and J 7 bases, leaving 18 bases between the germline ends. Germline loops: CDR1 KGHSH, CDR2 LQKENI. The CDR3 extends over 15 amino acids.

The chain joins TRBV9 to TRBJ2-1, with TRBD1 identical over 8 bases. Germline CDR1 and CDR2: SGDLS and YYNGEE. V was clipped by 3 bases and J by 1 base; unmatched bases: 15. The CDR3 runs 19 residues. The CDR3 sequence is CASSGRIEDRGISYNEQFF. CDR3 DNA sequence: TGTGCCAGCAGCGGCCGCATCGAAGACAGGGGAATTTCCTACAATGAGCAGTTCTTC.

The chain employs TRBV11-2 and TRBJ1-6; 8 positions agree with TRBD1. This CDR3 is built from 15 residues. Germline V lookup: CDR1 SGHAT, CDR2 FQNNGV. The V and J ends lost 4 bases and 8 bases, in that order; junction bases with no gene match: 7. CDR3 sequence: CASSSPDRGDSPLHF. Written as DNA, the CDR3 is TGTGCCAGCAGCTCCCCTGACAGGGGTGATTCACCCCTCCACTTT.

In its sample, this clone was seen once. The chain recombines TRBV5-5 with TRBJ1-5; TRBD1 aligns across 8 bases. V lost 2 bases and J lost 2; bases outside the gene matches: 6. The CDR3 is 16 amino acids. CDR1 and CDR2 (germline): SGHKS, YYEKEE (reference sequence). For the CDR3, the DNA is TGTGCCAGCAGCTTTTTGGACAGGGACGGCAATCAGCCCCAGCATTTT. This sequence encodes CASSFLDRDGNQPQHF.

Details on this clone: The same CDR3 also results from other DNA sequences found in this sample. J is TRBJ1-2 and V is TRBV11-2, with D tentatively TRBD1 (5 bases). Germline CDR1 SGHAT, CDR2 FQNNGV. V lost 0 bases to trimming and J lost 2 bases, with 10 bases between them. The CDR3 is 15 amino acids. The CDR3 is CASSLEQGSNYGYTF. CDR3 sequence (DNA): TGTGCCAGCAGCTTAGAGCAGGGTTCCAACTATGGCTACACCTTC.

The chain uses TRBV5-6 and TRBJ2-1; 8 bases agree with TRBD2. The CDR3 extends over 17 amino acids. The V gene's germline CDR1 is SGHDT and CDR2 YYEEEE. V gave up 5 bases and J gave up 4 bases; unmatched junction bases: 14. DNA for the CDR3: TGTGCCAGCAGATCTTACCCCGGGGGGGCAGGGTACAATGAGCAGTTCTTC. Protein: CASRSYPGGAGYNEQFF.

The rearrangement uses TRBV5-1 and TRBJ2-4; 9 nucleotides align to TRBD2. Germline CDR1 is SGHRS and CDR2 is YFSETQ. The CDR3 is 13 residues long. Unmatched junction bases numbered 7, after V lost 9 bases and J lost 6 bases. DNA for the CDR3: TGCGCCACCAGTAGCGGGGGAGGAAACATTCAGTACTTC. Translating it yields CATSSGGGNIQYF. Variable domain in full (rest from reference TRBV5-1 and TRBJ2-4): KAGVTQTPRYLIKTRGQQVTLSCSPISGHRSVSWYQQTPGQGLQFLFEYFSETQRNKGNFPGRFSGRQFSNSRSEMNVSTLELGDSALYLCATSSGGGNIQYFGAGTRLSVL.

V is TRBV7-9 and J is TRBJ1-1, with D perhaps matching TRBD1 (5 bases). Germline loops: CDR1 SEHNR, CDR2 FQNEAQ (reference sequence). V shed 5 bases and J shed 0 bases, with 16 bases lying between them. The CDR3 is 16 residues long. The CDR3 loop reads CASSQGLRNMNTEAFF. The CDR3 nucleotides read TGTGCCAGCAGCCAGGGACTTCGGAATATGAACACTGAAGCTTTCTTT.

The J gene is TRBJ1-1, the V gene TRBV6-5; D may be TRBD1 (5 bases). Looked up from germline, CDR1 is MNHEY and CDR2 is SVGAGI. Trimming took off 7 bases at V and 5 bases at J, with 11 bases between the two ends. The CDR3 runs 12 residues. In DNA form, the CDR3 reads TGTGCCAGCAAGGGGATTGTGACTGAAGCTTTCTTT. Its translation: CASKGIVTEAFF.

V gene TRBV5-1 combines with J gene TRBJ1-1, with 9 bases aligning to TRBD1. With V trimmed by 4 bases and J by 4 bases, 14 bases remained unmatched. The germline gives CDR1 SGHRS, CDR2 YFSETQ. The CDR3 covers 17 residues. CDR3 loop: CASSALTGGGFGTEAFF. The CDR3 nucleotides read TGCGCCAGCAGCGCCTTAACAGGGGGCGGTTTTGGCACTGAAGCTTTCTTT.

V usage is TRBV5-6 and J usage is TRBJ2-1, with 8 bases identical to TRBD1. This CDR3 spans 16 amino acids. In germline, CDR1 is SGHDT, CDR2 YYEEEE. The trim removed 2 bases at V and 1 base at J, leaving 5 bases unmatched. The CDR3 region is CASSFRGQGSYNEQFF. CDR3 DNA sequence: TGTGCCAGCAGCTTCAGGGGGCAAGGGTCCTACAATGAGCAGTTCTTC.

The chain joins TRBV7-2 to TRBJ1-2, with a weak D call TRBD1 (6 bases). CDR1 is SGHTA, CDR2 FQGNSA, per germline. The V end lost 5 bases, the J end lost 3 bases, and 16 bases lay between the germline ends. The CDR3 contains 15 residues. As DNA, the CDR3 is TGTGCCAGCAGCGAAGGGGGAGGGGCGTACTATGGCTACACCTTC. Translated: CASSEGGGAYYGYTF.

This clone has just a few counts. V and J are TRBV30 and TRBJ1-2; 7 bases are a match to TRBD1. Trimming took 3 bases from V and 4 from J; bases not matched to a gene: 5. Germline lookup yields CDR1 GTSNPN and CDR2 SVGIG (reference sequence). This CDR3 is 13 amino acids long. This CDR3 is CAWRRDSIYGYTF. In nucleotides, the CDR3 is TGTGCCTGGAGACGGGACAGCATCTATGGCTACACCTTC.

The chain recombines TRBV4-1 with TRBJ1-4; 7 bases match TRBD1. Germline V gene sequence: CDR1 MGHRA, CDR2 YSYEKL. The CDR3 has 18 amino acids. Trimming cost V 3 bases and J 4 bases; bases outside gene matches: 14. Here the CDR3 DNA reads TGCGCCAGCAGCCAGCCACAGGGGAGTCGCTGGCTTAATGAAAAACTGTTTTTT. This gives the protein CASSQPQGSRWLNEKLFF.

V is TRBV29-1 and J is TRBJ1-1; D uncertain. V gave up 8 bases and J gave up 1 base, with 17 bases separating them. Germline CDR1 SQVTM, CDR2 ANQGSEA. The CDR3 spans 14 residues. Written as DNA, the CDR3 is TGCAGCACCCGGTCGACACTCCAGAACACTGAAGCTTTCTTT. It encodes CSTRSTLQNTEAFF.

V gene TRBV9 combines with J gene TRBJ1-1, with unresolved D. Germline CDR1 SGDLS, CDR2 YYNGEE. The CDR3 is 13 residues long. Trimming took off 0 bases at V and 2 bases at J, with 5 bases between the two ends. The CDR3 DNA follows: TGTGCCAGCAGCGTAGGAGCTAACACTGAAGCTTTCTTT. This gives the protein CASSVGANTEAFF.

The table lists this clone with a few counts. The chain is built from TRBV11-2 and TRBJ1-1; D is undetermined. CDR3 length equals 16 residues. V shed 1 base and J shed 0 bases, with 12 bases lying between them. The germline V gene encodes CDR1 SGHAT and CDR2 FQNNGV. The CDR3 reads CASSLVRGEVNTEAFF. The CDR3 DNA follows: TGTGCCAGCAGCTTAGTCCGGGGAGAGGTGAACACTGAAGCTTTCTTT.

This clone was observed a few times. This rearrangement joins TRBV5-4 to TRBJ2-7; TRBD2 aligns across 14 bases. Germline V gene sequence: CDR1 SGHNT, CDR2 YYREEE (reference sequence). CDR3 length: 16 residues. Trimming at V came to 2 bases and at J to 5 bases, leaving 6 bases not matched to a gene. This CDR3 is CASSFPGLAGVDEQYF. CDR3 bases: TGTGCCAGCAGCTTCCCGGGACTAGCGGGGGTTGACGAGCAGTACTTC.

The genes are TRBV15 and TRBJ2-2, with 9 bases that match TRBD1. This CDR3 spans 14 amino acids. V dropped 11 bases and J dropped 4; count of bases not matched to a gene: 8. Germline values: CDR1 LNHNV, CDR2 YYDKDF (reference sequence). The CDR3 reads CAGSTGGSTGELFF. The CDR3 DNA reads TGTGCCGGTTCGACAGGGGGGAGCACCGGGGAGCTGTTTTTT.

The genes are TRBV6-5 and TRBJ1-4; 7 nucleotides line up with TRBD1. Unmatched junction bases numbered 5, after V lost 3 bases and J lost 10 bases. This CDR3 contains 13 residues. Germline CDR1 MNHEY, CDR2 SVGAGI. CDR3 coding DNA: TGTGCCAGCAGTTATGACAGGGTTACAAAACTGTTTTTT. Amino acids: CASSYDRVTKLFF.

The CDR3 bases are TGTGCCAGCACCCGAGACAGGGTTGACGGCTACACCTTC. Translation gives CASTRDRVDGYTF. This chain connects TRBV6-5 to TRBJ1-2; the match to TRBD1 covers 7 bases. This CDR3 contains 13 residues. Germline V CDR1 and CDR2: MNHEY, SVGAGI. V lost 7 bases and J lost 8; bases outside the gene matches: 10.

The chain joins TRBV5-5 to TRBJ1-6, with a weak D call TRBD1 (5 bases). The ends were cut back, 2 bases at V and 8 bases at J, with 8 bases in the middle. This CDR3 is 13 amino acids long. CDR1 SGHKS and CDR2 YYEKEE come from the germline V gene (reference sequence). CDR3 amino acids: CASSFRVDSPLHF. CDR3 in DNA: TGTGCCAGCAGCTTCAGGGTTGATTCACCCCTCCACTTT.

The chain is built from TRBV6-1 and TRBJ1-4; 9 bases line up with TRBD1. With 2 bases clipped from V and 4 bases from J, the junction kept 2 bases outside the gene matches. The length of the CDR3 is 15 residues. CDR1 and CDR2 from the germline V gene are MNHNS and SASEGT. CDR3 in amino acids: CASSEPGQGNEKLFF. As DNA, the CDR3 is TGTGCCAGCAGTGAACCGGGACAGGGTAATGAAAAACTGTTTTTT.

This chain links TRBV6-4 with TRBJ1-1, with TRBD1 as a possible D gene (6 bases). CDR1 is MRHNA and CDR2 is SNTAGT in the germline V gene. The CDR3 consists of 14 residues. Trimming removed 6 bases from V and 4 bases from J, with 15 bases in between. The chain's CDR3 is CASSLRTAGTEAFF. CDR3 in DNA: TGTGCCAGCAGCCTTCGGACAGCAGGCACTGAAGCTTTCTTT.

The CDR3 is CASSLDTRGQYF. The CDR3 nucleotides are TGTGCCAGCAGTTTAGACACCAGGGGGCAGTACTTC. This sequence joins TRBV28 and TRBJ2-7, with D perhaps TRBD1 (6 bases). Trimming shortened V by 2 bases and J by 9 bases, and 11 bases separated the two germline ends. The CDR3 covers 12 residues. Per the germline V gene, CDR1 is MDHEN and CDR2 is SYDVKM.

The table lists this clone with a few counts. CDR3 residues: CASSVELYGSPLHF. In nucleotides, the CDR3 is TGTGCCAGCAGCGTAGAACTCTATGGTTCACCCCTCCACTTT. The V and J genes are TRBV9 and TRBJ1-6, with D unclear. Germline V gene lookup returns CDR1 SGDLS and CDR2 YYNGEE. The CDR3 loop spans 14 amino acids. V was trimmed by 0 bases and J by 9 bases, leaving 10 bases between them. The full variable domain, in which reference TRBV9 and TRBJ1-6 provide the parts outside the CDR3, is DSGVTQTPKHLITATGQRVTLRCSPRSGDLSVYWYQQSLDQGLQFLIQYYNGEERAKGNILERFSAQQFPDLHSELNLSSLELGDSALYFCASSVELYGSPLHFGNGTRLTVT.